The present entry profiles one TCR beta chain with its context. Its specificity is not known. Diagnoses were established using clinical symptoms, serum thyroxine and TRAb, thyroid ultrasound and orbital computed tomography. The investigators amplified TCR beta CDR3 regions from RNA transcripts. First-round RT-PCR targeting the TCR CDR3 was performed with the HTBI primer set. TCRdb reprocessed the multiplex PCR reads via MiXCR and lists one record per CDR3 protein. The table shows 330,000 or so distinct CDR3 sequences, with roughly 20% occurring only once. The data stem from a study of T cells in Graves' hyperthyroidism and ophthalmopathy. Study as a whole: Peripheral blood was obtained at initial diagnosis, preceding any treatment. General study points: It was a median 6.5 months before onset that the model predicted ophthalmopathy.

From germline, CDR1 is MNHEY and CDR2 SMNVEV (reference sequence). The CDR3 consists of 14 residues. V lost 2 bases, J lost 3 bases, and 7 bases lay in between. V gene TRBV27 combines with J gene TRBJ1-4; D is undetermined. The origin of this receptor is a man aged 50 to 60 with Graves' ophthalmopathy. The sequenced sample consisted of blood. In DNA, the CDR3 is TGTGCCAGCAGTTTAGGGTTTGCTAATGAAAAACTGTTTTTT. Encoded protein: CASSLGFANEKLFF.